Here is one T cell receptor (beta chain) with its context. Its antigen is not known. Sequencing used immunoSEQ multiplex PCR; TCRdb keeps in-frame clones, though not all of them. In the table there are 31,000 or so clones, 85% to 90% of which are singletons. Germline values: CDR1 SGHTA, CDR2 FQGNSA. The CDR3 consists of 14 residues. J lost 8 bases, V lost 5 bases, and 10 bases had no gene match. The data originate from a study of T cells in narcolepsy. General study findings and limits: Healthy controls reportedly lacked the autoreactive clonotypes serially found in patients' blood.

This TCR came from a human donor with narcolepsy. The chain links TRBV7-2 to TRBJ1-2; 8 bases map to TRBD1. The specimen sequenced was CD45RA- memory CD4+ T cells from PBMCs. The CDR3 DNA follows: TGTGCCAGCAGCGAAGACAGGGGAAGTCGAGGCTACACCTTC. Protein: CASSEDRGSRGYTF.